This T cell receptor beta chain was documented in a study of T cells after posttransplantation cyclophosphamide. Whole-study findings and limits: Later blood repertoires were often dominated by clones from the donor CD8+ memory compartment. After PTCy, TRB diversity resembled that of CNI/methotrexate controls. Tissue-infiltrating T cells from skin or gut overlapped little with blood T cells.

Clones were read by immunoSEQ multiplex PCR, and TCRdb kept only the in-frame ones, dropping some. Of 11,000 or so clones listed, approximately 80% were seen once; the top ten hold approximately 5.6%. Busulfan-fludarabine conditioning, marrow transplant, and cyclophosphamide on days +3 and +4 were administered. Trimming removed 7 bases from V and 5 bases from J; junction bases left unmatched: 6. The length of the CDR3 is 14 residues. Per germline, CDR1 SNHLY and CDR2 FYNNEI. Turning to this clone: Its cognate antigen is unknown.

The source was PBMCs, collected after allogeneic stem cell transplant with posttransplant cyclophosphamide. The V and J genes are TRBV2 and TRBJ1-3; 9 positions agree with TRBD1. The clonotype was recovered from a female patient between 50 and 60 years old who received an allogeneic stem cell transplant from a related donor, was CMV-positive, and had no GVHD. A subset of T cells may come from the graft donor. This CDR3 is CASTSDRGRNTIYF. The CDR3 DNA follows: TGTGCCAGCACTTCGGACAGGGGAAGAAACACCATATATTTT.